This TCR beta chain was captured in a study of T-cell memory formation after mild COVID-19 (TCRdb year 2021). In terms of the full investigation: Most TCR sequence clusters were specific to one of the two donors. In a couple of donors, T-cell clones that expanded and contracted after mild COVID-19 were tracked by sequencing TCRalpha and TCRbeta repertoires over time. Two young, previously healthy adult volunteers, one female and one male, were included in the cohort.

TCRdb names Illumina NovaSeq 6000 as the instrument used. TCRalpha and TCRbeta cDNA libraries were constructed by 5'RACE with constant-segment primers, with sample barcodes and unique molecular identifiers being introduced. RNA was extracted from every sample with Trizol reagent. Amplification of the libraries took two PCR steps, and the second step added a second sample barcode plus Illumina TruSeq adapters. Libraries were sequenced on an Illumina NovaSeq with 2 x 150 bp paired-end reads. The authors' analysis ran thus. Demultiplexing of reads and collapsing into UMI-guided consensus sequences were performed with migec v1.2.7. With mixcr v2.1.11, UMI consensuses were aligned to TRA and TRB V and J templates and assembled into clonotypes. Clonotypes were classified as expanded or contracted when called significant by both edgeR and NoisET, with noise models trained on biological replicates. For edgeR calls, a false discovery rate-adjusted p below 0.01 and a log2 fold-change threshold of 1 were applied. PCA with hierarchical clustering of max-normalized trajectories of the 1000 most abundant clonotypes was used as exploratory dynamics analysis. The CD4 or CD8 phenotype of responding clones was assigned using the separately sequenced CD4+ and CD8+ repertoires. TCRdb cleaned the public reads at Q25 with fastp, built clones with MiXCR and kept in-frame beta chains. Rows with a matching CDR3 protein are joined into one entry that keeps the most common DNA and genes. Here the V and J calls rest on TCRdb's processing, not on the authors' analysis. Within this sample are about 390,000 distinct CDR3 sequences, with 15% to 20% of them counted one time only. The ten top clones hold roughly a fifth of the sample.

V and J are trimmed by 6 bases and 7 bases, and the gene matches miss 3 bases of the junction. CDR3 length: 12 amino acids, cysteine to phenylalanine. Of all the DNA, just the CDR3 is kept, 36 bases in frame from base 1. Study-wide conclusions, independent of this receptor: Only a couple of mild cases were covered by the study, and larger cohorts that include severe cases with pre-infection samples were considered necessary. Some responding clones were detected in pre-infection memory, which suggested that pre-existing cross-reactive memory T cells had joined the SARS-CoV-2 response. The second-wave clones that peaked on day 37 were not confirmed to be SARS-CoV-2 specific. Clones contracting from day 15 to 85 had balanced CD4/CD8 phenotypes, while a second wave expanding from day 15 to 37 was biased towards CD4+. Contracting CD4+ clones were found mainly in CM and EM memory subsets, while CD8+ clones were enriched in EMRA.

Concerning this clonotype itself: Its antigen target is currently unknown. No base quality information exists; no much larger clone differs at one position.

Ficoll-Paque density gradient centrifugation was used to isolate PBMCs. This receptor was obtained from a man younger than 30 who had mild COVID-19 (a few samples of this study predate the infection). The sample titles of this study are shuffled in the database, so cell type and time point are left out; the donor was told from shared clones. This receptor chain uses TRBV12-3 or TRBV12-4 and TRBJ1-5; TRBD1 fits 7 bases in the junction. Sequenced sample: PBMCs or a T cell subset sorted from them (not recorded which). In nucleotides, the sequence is TGTGCCAGCAGAGGGGGCGGCCAGCCCCAGCATTTT. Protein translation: CASRGGGQPQHF.